Each of the 12 T cell receptor beta chains below was sequenced from the same sample in a study of cytomegalovirus exposure and HLA in healthy donors. PCR primers comprised 60 Vbeta and 13 Jbeta primers. The repertoire was sequenced with immunoSEQ multiplex PCR; TCRdb's copy has only in-frame clones and lacks some. Of about 170,000 clones listed, 82% are singletons. Sequenced: PBMCs. The receptors come from a girl under 18 in good health and CMV-seropositive.

The CDR3 DNA sequence: TGTGCCAGCTCACGGGGACAGCAAGAGACCCAGTACTTC. It codes for CASSRGQQETQYF. The chain has TRBV18 and TRBJ2-5, with 7 bases lining up with TRBD1. CDR3 length equals 13 residues. Germline V CDR1 and CDR2: KGHSH, LQKENI. The junction had 1 base not matched to a gene; V was cut back by 4 bases and J by 2 bases.

This chain joins TRBV28 and TRBJ1-2, with D perhaps matching TRBD1 (6 bases). This CDR3 comprises 14 residues. CDR1 MDHEN and CDR2 SYDVKM come from the germline V gene. Trimming took 4 bases from V and 1 from J, leaving 10 bases between them. The CDR3 region has the DNA TGTGCCAGCAGTTCCACGGACAGTAACTATGGCTACACCTTC. Translated: CASSSTDSNYGYTF.

This sequence joins TRBV5-1 and TRBJ2-1; the match to TRBD2 covers 12 bases. The junction had 3 bases not matched to a gene; V was cut back by 4 bases and J by 4 bases. The CDR3 runs 15 residues. Per the germline V gene, CDR1 is SGHRS and CDR2 is YFSETQ. For the CDR3, the DNA is TGCGCCAGCAGCCCCACTAGCGGGGGGTACAATGAGCAGTTCTTC. Amino acid sequence: CASSPTSGGYNEQFF.

The chain combines TRBV7-3 with TRBJ2-5; D is perhaps TRBD2 (6 bases). The CDR3 covers 13 residues. Germline CDR1 and CDR2: SGHTA and FQGTGA. Trimming took 9 bases from V and 5 from J, leaving 16 bases between them. The CDR3 nucleotides read TGTGCCAGTTCCCTAGCGAGAGAGGAGACCCAGTACTTC. Translating it yields CASSLAREETQYF.

The rearrangement joins TRBV2 to TRBJ1-4; D ambiguous. The CDR3 consists of 14 residues. V dropped 8 bases and J dropped 7 bases, with 17 bases sitting between them. The germline V gene has CDR1 SNHLY and CDR2 FYNNEI. The CDR3, as DNA: TGTGCCAGCCAAGCCATAAACCGTGCTGAAAAACTGTTTTTT. The encoded protein is CASQAINRAEKLFF.

J is TRBJ1-2 and V is TRBV2, with TRBD1 matching over 7 bases. This CDR3 contains 12 residues. Per germline, CDR1 SNHLY and CDR2 FYNNEI. The trim removed 6 bases at V and 6 bases at J, leaving 4 bases unmatched. CDR3 DNA sequence: TGTGCCAGCAGACCCGGGACAGATGGCTACACCTTC. This gives the protein CASRPGTDGYTF.

This rearrangement joins TRBV4-1 to TRBJ1-5; D gene unclear. Between the trimmed V and J ends, which lost 1 base and 1 base, there was a span of 11 bases. CDR3 length: 16 residues. CDR1 is MGHRA, CDR2 YSYEKL, per germline. The CDR3 bases are TGCGCCAGCAGCCAAGTAAACGGTCCCAGCAATCAGCCCCAGCATTTT. Its protein product is CASSQVNGPSNQPQHF.

This chain joins TRBV13 and TRBJ2-7; TRBD2 might be the D (5 bases). V lost 5 bases to trimming and J lost 1 base, with 9 bases between them. The CDR3 is 13 amino acids. CDR1 and CDR2 (germline): PRHDT, FYEKMQ (reference sequence). The CDR3 sequence is CASSGSVSYEQYF. CDR3 in DNA: TGTGCCAGCAGCGGTAGCGTTTCCTACGAGCAGTACTTC.

The chain couples TRBV2 to TRBJ2-7, with D possibly matching TRBD2 (6 bases). The V and J ends lost 4 bases and 2 bases respectively, with 9 bases between them. Germline-derived CDR1 and CDR2 are SNHLY and FYNNEI. The CDR3 spans 13 residues. CDR3 coding DNA: TGTGCCAGCAGTGGGGACTTTCCCTACGAGCAGTACTTC. Protein sequence: CASSGDFPYEQYF.

The chain recombines TRBV18 with TRBJ2-7; no clear D. Germline lookup yields CDR1 KGHSH and CDR2 LQKENI. The V end was cut by 3 bases, the J end by 1 base, with 10 bases between. CDR3 length: 14 residues. CDR3: CASSPRRRSYEQYF. The CDR3 nucleotides read TGTGCCAGCTCACCCCGGCGGCGTTCCTACGAGCAGTACTTC.

The J gene is TRBJ2-2, the V gene TRBV7-9; 8 bases match TRBD2. There are 19 residues in the CDR3. With V trimmed by 2 bases and J by 4 bases, 15 bases remained unmatched. Germline loops: CDR1 SEHNR, CDR2 FQNEAQ (reference sequence). CDR3 nucleotide sequence: TGTGCCAGCAGCTTACCCAGACGAACACTAGCGGAGATCACCGGGGAGCTGTTTTTT. Protein: CASSLPRRTLAEITGELFF.

The CDR3 nucleotides read TGCGCCAGCAGCCAAGATAGAGGGCCCGGGGAGCTGTTTTTT. As protein: CASSQDRGPGELFF. This sequence joins TRBV4-3 and TRBJ2-2; D perhaps matches TRBD2 (5 bases). Germline V gives CDR1 LGHNA, CDR2 YSLEER. CDR3 length: 14 residues. The V end lost 0 bases, the J end lost 6 bases, and 8 bases lay between the germline ends.